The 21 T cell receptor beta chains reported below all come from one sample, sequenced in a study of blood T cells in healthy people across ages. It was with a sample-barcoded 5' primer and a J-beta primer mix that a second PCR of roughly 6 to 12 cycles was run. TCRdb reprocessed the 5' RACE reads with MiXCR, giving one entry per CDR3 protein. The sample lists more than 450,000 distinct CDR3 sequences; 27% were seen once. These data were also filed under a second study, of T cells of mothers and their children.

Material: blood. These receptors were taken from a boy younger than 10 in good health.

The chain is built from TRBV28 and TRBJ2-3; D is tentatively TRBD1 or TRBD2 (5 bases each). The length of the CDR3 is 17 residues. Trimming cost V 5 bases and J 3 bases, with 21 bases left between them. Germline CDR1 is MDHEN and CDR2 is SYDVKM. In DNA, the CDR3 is TGTGCCAGCAGTCCGATAGGGCCTCCGTGGGGGACAGATACGCAGTATTTT. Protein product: CASSPIGPPWGTDTQYF.

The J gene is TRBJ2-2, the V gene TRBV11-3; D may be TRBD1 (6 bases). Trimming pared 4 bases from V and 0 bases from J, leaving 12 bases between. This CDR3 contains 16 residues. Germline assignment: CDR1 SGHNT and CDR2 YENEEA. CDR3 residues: CASSSGQTTNTGELFF. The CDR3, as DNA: TGTGCCAGCAGCTCAGGACAGACCACGAACACCGGGGAGCTGTTTTTT.

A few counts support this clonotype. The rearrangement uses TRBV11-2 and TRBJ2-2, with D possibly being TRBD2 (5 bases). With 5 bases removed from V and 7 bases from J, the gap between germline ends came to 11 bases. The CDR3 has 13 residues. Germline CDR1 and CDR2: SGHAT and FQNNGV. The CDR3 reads CASSPVRDGELFF. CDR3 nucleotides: TGTGCCAGCAGCCCGGTGAGGGACGGGGAGCTGTTTTTT.

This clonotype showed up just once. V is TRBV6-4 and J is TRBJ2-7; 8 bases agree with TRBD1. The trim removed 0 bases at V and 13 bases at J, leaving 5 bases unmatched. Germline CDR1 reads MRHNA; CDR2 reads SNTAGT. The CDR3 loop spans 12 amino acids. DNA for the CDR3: TGTGCCAGCAGTGACTCTGGGGACAGGACATACTTC. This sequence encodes CASSDSGDRTYF.

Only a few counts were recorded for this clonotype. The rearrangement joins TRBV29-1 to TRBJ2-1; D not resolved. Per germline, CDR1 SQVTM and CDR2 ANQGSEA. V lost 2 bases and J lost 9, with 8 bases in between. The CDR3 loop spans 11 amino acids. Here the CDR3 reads CSVEPPIEQFF. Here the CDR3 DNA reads TGCAGCGTTGAACCACCCATTGAGCAGTTCTTC.

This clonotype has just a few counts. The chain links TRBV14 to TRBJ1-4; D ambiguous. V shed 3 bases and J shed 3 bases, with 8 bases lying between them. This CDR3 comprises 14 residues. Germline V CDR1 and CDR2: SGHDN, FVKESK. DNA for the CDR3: TGTGCCAGCAGCCACGCCTGGGCTAATGAAAAACTGTTTTTT. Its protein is CASSHAWANEKLFF.

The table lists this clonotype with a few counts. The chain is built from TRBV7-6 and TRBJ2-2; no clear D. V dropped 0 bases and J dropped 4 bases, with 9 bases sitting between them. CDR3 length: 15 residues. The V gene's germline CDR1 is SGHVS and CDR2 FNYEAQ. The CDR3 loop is CASSLAAGITGELFF. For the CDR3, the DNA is TGTGCCAGCAGCTTAGCGGCCGGAATCACCGGGGAGCTGTTTTTT.

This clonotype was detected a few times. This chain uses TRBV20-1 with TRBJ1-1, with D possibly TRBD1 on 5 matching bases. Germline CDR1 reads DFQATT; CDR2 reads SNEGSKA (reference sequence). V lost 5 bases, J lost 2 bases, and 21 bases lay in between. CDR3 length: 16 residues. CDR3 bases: TGCAGTGCTCCTCCCGCCGGAGGGGTGAGTAACACTGAAGCTTTCTTT. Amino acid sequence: CSAPPAGGVSNTEAFF.

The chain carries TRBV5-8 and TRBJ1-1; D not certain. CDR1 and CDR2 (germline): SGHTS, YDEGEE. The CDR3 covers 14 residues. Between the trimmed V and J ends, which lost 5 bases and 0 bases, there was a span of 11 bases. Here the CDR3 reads CASRRDTLNTEAFF. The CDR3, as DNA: TGTGCCAGCAGAAGAGACACCCTGAACACTGAAGCTTTCTTT.

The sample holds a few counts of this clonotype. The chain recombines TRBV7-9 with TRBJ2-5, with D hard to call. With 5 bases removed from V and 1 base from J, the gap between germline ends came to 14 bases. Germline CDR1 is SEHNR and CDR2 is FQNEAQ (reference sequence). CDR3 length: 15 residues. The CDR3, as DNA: TGTGCCAGCAGCCGACCCGTTGGACGCCAAGAGACCCAGTACTTC. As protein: CASSRPVGRQETQYF. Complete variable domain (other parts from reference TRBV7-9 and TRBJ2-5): DTGVSQNPRHKITKRGQNVTFRCDPISEHNRLYWYRQTLGQGPEFLTYFQNEAQLEKSRLLSDRFSAERPKGSFSTLEIQRTEQGDSAMYLCASSRPVGRQETQYFGPGTRLLVL.

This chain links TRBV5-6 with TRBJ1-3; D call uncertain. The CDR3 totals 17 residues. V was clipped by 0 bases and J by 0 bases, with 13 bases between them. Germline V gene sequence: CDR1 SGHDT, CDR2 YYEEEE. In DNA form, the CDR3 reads TGTGCCAGCAGCTTGGCGGCCTTTATACTCTCTGGAAACACCATATATTTT. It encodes CASSLAAFILSGNTIYF.

This chain's CDR3 is CSARDVGNRGGELFF. The CDR3 nucleotides are TGCAGTGCTAGAGATGTTGGAAACAGGGGTGGGGAGCTGTTTTTT. The rearrangement uses TRBV20-1 and TRBJ2-2; the match to TRBD1 covers 7 bases. Germline trimming cut 0 bases from V and 8 bases from J; bases unmatched to any gene: 9. The V gene's germline CDR1 is DFQATT and CDR2 SNEGSKA (reference sequence). CDR3 length: 15 residues.

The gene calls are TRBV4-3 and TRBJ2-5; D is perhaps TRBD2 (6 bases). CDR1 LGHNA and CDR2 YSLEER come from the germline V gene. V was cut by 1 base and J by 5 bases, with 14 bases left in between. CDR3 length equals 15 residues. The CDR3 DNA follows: TGCGCCAGCAGCCAAGGCTTCCGAAGCGGGGAGACCCAGTACTTC. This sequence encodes CASSQGFRSGETQYF.

The CDR3 DNA reads TGTGCCATCAGTGAGGGGGAGGACTATGGCTACACCTTC. Protein: CAISEGEDYGYTF. The chain uses TRBV10-3 and TRBJ1-2; D is undetermined. CDR3 length: 13 residues. Germline CDR1 reads ENHRY; CDR2 reads SYGVKD. The V and J ends lost 2 bases and 3 bases respectively, with 7 bases between them.

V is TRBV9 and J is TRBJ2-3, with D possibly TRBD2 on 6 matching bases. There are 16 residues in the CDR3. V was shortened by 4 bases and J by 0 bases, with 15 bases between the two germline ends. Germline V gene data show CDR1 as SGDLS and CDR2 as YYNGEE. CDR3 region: CASSPGGFASTDTQYF. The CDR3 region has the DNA TGTGCCAGCAGCCCTGGGGGGTTTGCTAGCACAGATACGCAGTATTTT.

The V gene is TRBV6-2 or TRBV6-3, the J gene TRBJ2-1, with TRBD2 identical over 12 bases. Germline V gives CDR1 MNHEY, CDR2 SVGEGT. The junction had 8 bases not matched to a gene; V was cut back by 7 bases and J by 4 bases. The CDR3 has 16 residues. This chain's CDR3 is CASNFMGLAGYNEQFF. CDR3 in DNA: TGTGCCAGCAATTTCATGGGACTAGCGGGTTACAATGAGCAGTTCTTC.

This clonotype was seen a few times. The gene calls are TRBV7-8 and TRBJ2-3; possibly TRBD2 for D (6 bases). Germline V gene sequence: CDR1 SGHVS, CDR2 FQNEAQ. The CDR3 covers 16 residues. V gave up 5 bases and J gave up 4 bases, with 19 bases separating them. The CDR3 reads CASSPDRGYGSDTQYF. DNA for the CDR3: TGTGCCAGCAGCCCCGATCGGGGGTATGGATCAGATACGCAGTATTTT. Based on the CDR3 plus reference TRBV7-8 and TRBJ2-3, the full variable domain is GAGVSQSPRYKVAKRGQDVALRCDPISGHVSLFWYQQALGQGPEFLTYFQNEAQLDKSGLPSDRFFAERPEGSVSTLKIQRTQQEDSAVYLCASSPDRGYGSDTQYFGPGTRLTVL.

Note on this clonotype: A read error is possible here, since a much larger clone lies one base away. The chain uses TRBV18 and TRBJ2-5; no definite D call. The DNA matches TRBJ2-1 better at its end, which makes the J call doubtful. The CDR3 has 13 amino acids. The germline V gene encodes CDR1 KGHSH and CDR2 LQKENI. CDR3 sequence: CASSPPSGYEQFF. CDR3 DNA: TGTGCCAGCTCACCTCCAAGTGGCTATGAGCAGTTCTTC.

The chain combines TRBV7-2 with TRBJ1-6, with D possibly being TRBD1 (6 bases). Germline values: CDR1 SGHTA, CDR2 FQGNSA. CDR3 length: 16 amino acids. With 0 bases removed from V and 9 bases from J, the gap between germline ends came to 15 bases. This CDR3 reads CASSLAGGPRGSPLHF. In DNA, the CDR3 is TGTGCCAGCAGCTTAGCGGGGGGGCCCAGGGGTTCACCCCTCCACTTT.

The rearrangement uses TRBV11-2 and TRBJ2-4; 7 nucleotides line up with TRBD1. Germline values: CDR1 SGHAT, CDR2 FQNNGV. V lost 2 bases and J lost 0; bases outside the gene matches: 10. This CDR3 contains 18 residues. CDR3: CASSLRTGIPLAKNIQYF. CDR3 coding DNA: TGTGCCAGCAGCTTAAGGACAGGAATACCACTAGCCAAAAACATTCAGTACTTC. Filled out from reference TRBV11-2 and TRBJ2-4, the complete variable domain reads EAGVAQSPRYKIIEKRQSVAFWCNPISGHATLYWYQQILGQGPKLLIQFQNNGVVDDSQLPKDRFSAERLKGVDSTLKIQPAKLEDSAVYLCASSLRTGIPLAKNIQYFGAGTRLSVL.

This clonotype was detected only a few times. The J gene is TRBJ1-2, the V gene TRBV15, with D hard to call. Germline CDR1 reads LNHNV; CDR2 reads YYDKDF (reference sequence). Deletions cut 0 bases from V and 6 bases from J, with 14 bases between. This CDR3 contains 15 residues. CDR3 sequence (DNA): TGTGCCACCAGCAGAGATACGGCCAATCGTAATGGCTACACCTTC. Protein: CATSRDTANRNGYTF. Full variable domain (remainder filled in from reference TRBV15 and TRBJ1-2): DAMVIQNPRYQVTQFGKPVTLSCSQTLNHNVMYWYQQKSSQAPKLLFHYYDKDFNNEADTPDNFQSRRPNTSFCFLDIRSPGLGDTAMYLCATSRDTANRNGYTFGSGTRLTVV.